These T cell receptor beta chains were read from a single sample in a study of Ad26.COV2.S vaccination and SARS-CoV-2 variants. The protocol was immunoSEQ multiplex PCR, while the TCRdb copy is restricted to in-frame clones and leaves out a portion. The data show about 330,000 clones, roughly nine tenths seen once. Specimen: peripheral blood, collected in a trial of Ad26.COV2.S vaccine versus placebo. The receptors here all came from a person between 18 and 65 years old who received the Ad26.COV2.S COVID-19 vaccine or a placebo. Each CDR3 is given with its conserved first and last residue. A D gene is named only where the DNA matches it firmly. The size entry is marked missing in some rows and otherwise reads once, few, many or a size class.

j_call	v_call	d_call	clone_size	cdr3_aa	cdr3_nt
TRBJ2-3	TRBV7-9	TRBD2	-	CASSSTSGTDTQYF	TGTGCCAGCAGCTCAACTAGCGGTACAGATACGCAGTATTTT
TRBJ1-5	TRBV6-2/TRBV6-3	TRBD1	-	CASSAPLTGEHNQPQHF	TGTGCCAGCAGTGCCCCGCTGACAGGGGAACACAATCAGCCCCAGCATTTT
TRBJ1-5	TRBV19	TRBD1	-	CASSSRDSIQPQHF	TGTGCCAGTAGTTCCCGGGACAGTATCCAGCCCCAGCATTTT
TRBJ2-7	TRBV5-4	-	once	CASSEDGGATYEQYF	TGTGCCAGCAGCGAAGACGGTGGTGCTACCTACGAGCAGTACTTC
TRBJ1-2	TRBV6-4	TRBD1	-	CASSRDRATAANYGYTF	TGTGCCAGCAGCCGGGACAGGGCCACGGCAGCTAACTATGGCTACACCTTC
TRBJ1-4	TRBV6-1	TRBD1	-	CASSDLRTGRINEKLFF	TGTGCCAGCAGTGACCTCCGGACAGGGAGGATCAACGAAAAACTGTTTTTT
TRBJ2-1	TRBV4-3	TRBD2	-	CASSQDQLAGNEQFF	TGCGCCAGCAGCCAAGATCAACTAGCGGGGAATGAGCAGTTCTTC
TRBJ1-6	TRBV27	-	-	CASSLGSGGNSPLHF	TGTGCCAGCAGTTTAGGCTCGGGTGGCAATTCACCCCTCCACTTT
TRBJ1-1	TRBV5-1	-	-	CASSPSGAGTEAFF	TGCGCCAGCAGCCCCTCGGGGGCTGGCACTGAAGCTTTCTTT
TRBJ2-1	TRBV9	-	-	CASSVEGRVIDEQFF	TGTGCCAGCAGCGTAGAAGGCAGGGTCATAGATGAGCAGTTCTTC
TRBJ1-5	TRBV4-3	-	few	CASSQDLGQPQHF	TGCGCCAGCAGCCAAGATTTAGGGCAGCCCCAGCATTTT
TRBJ1-2	TRBV6-5	-	-	CASSSLVPFYGYTF	TGTGCCAGCAGTTCCTTGGTGCCCTTCTATGGCTACACCTTC
TRBJ1-3	TRBV5-1	TRBD1	-	CASSKTGGTSGNTIYF	TGCGCCAGCAGCAAAACAGGGGGTACCTCTGGAAACACCATATATTTT
TRBJ1-1	TRBV4-1	-	-	CASSQVGTNTEAFF	TGCGCCAGCAGCCAAGTAGGGACAAACACTGAAGCTTTCTTT
TRBJ2-3	TRBV5-5	-	once	CASSLYGPGPGF	TGTGCCAGCAGCTTGTATGGGCCCGGTCCGGGTTTT
TRBJ1-5	TRBV7-9	-	-	CASSPGWVSNQPQHF	TGTGCCAGCAGCCCCGGTTGGGTGAGCAATCAGCCCCAGCATTTT
TRBJ1-1	TRBV6-1	-	-	CASSESGGLEAFF	TGTGCCAGCAGTGAATCTGGGGGGCTGGAAGCTTTCTTT
TRBJ2-1	TRBV5-1	TRBD1	-	CASSLQGAYNEQFF	TGCGCCAGCAGCTTACAGGGGGCGTACAATGAGCAGTTCTTC
TRBJ2-3	TRBV5-5	TRBD2	-	CASSSDPGTSGSGNTQYF	TGTGCCAGCAGCTCGGATCCCGGGACTAGCGGGAGTGGGAATACGCAGTATTTT
TRBJ1-4	TRBV21-1	-	-	CASSKGMRGREEKLFF	TGTGCCAGCAGCAAAGGAATGCGGGGCAGGGAGGAAAAACTGTTTTTT
TRBJ1-5	TRBV6-5	-	-	CASSLQLNSNQPQHF	TGTGCCAGCAGTTTACAGCTAAATAGCAATCAGCCCCAGCATTTT
TRBJ2-1	TRBV5-6	TRBD1	-	CASSLAGNRDRVLNEQFF	TGTGCCAGCAGCTTGGCGGGAAACCGGGACAGGGTCCTTAATGAGCAGTTCTTC
TRBJ1-5	TRBV6-5	-	-	CASSQNRDQPQHF	TGTGCCAGCAGCCAGAACAGGGATCAGCCCCAGCATTTT
TRBJ2-7	TRBV24-1	-	-	CATKSGFYEQYF	TGTGCCACCAAGTCAGGATTCTACGAGCAGTACTTC
TRBJ2-5	TRBV11-3	TRBD1	-	CASSSFDRAKETQYF	TGTGCCAGCAGCTCATTTGACAGGGCTAAAGAGACCCAGTACTTC
TRBJ2-7	TRBV6-5	-	-	CASSYFPESSYEQYF	TGTGCCAGCAGTTACTTCCCGGAGTCCTCCTACGAGCAGTACTTC
TRBJ2-7	TRBV7-2	-	-	CASSFTEGNYEQYF	TGTGCCAGCAGCTTCACGGAGGGGAACTACGAGCAGTACTTC